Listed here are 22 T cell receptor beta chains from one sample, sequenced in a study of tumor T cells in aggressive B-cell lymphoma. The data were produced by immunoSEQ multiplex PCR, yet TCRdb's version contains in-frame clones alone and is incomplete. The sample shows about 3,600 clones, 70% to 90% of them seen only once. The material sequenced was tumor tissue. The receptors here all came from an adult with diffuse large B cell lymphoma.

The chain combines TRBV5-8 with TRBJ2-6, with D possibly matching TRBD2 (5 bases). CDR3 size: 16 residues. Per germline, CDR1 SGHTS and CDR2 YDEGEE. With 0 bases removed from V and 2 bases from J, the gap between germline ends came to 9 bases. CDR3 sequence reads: CASSLGHGAGANVLTF. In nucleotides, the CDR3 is TGTGCCAGCAGCTTGGGTCACGGGGCTGGGGCCAACGTCCTGACTTTC.

The CDR3 DNA is TGTGCCAGCCGGGCAGGGGATTACGAGCAGTACTTC. This gives the protein CASRAGDYEQYF. This chain connects TRBV2 to TRBJ2-7; D is perhaps TRBD1 (6 bases). The length of the CDR3 is 12 residues. V lost 8 bases, J lost 4 bases, and 12 bases lay in between. Germline CDR1 is SNHLY and CDR2 is FYNNEI.

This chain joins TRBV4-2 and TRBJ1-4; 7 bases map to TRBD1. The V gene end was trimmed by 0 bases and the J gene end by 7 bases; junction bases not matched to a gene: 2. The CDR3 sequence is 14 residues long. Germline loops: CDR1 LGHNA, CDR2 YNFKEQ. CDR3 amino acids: CASSQEYRGEKLFF. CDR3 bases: TGTGCCAGCAGCCAAGAATACAGGGGTGAAAAACTGTTTTTT.

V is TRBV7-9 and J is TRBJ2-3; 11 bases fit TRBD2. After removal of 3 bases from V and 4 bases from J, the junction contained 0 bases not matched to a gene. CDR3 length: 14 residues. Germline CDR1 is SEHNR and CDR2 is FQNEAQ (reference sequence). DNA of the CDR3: TGTGCCAGCAGCTTGACTAGCGGGGCAGATACGCAGTATTTT. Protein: CASSLTSGADTQYF.

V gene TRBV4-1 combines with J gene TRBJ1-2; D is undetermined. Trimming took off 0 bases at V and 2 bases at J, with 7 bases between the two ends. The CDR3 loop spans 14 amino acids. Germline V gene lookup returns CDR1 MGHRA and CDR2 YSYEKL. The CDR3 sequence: CASSQERRNYGYTF. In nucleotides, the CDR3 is TGCGCCAGCAGCCAAGAGAGGAGGAACTATGGCTACACCTTC.

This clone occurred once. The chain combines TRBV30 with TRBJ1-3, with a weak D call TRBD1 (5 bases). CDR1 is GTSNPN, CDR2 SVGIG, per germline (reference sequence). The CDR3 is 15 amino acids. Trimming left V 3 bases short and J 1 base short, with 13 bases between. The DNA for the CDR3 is TGTGCCTGGAGCCGGGACTCCGGGTCTGGAAACACCATATATTTT. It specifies CAWSRDSGSGNTIYF.

The DNA for the CDR3 is TGTGCCAGCAGGATTTTTAGGACTTCTCACAATGAGCAGTTCTTC. Encoded protein: CASRIFRTSHNEQFF. This chain connects TRBV6-5 to TRBJ2-1, with a weak D call TRBD2 (5 bases). The CDR3 spans 15 residues. V was cut by 6 bases and J by 5 bases, with 17 bases left in between. Germline V gives CDR1 MNHEY, CDR2 SVGAGI.

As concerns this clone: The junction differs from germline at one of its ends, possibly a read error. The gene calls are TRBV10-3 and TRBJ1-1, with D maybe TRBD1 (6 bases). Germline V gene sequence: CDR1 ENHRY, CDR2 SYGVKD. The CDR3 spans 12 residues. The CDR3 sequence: CAISIGQSEVFF. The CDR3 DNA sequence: TGTGCCATCAGTATAGGACAGTCTGAAGTTTTCTTT.

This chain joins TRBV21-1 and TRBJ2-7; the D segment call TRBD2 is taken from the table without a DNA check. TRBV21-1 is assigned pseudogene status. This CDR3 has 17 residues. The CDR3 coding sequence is TGTGCCAGCCCAATAGAAGCGGGGGGTCCGAGCTCCTACGAGCAGTACTTC. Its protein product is CASPIEAGGPSSYEQYF.

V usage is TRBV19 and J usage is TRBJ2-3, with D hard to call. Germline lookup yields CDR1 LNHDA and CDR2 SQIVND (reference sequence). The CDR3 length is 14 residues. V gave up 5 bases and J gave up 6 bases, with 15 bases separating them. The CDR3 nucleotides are TGTGCCAGTAGTCCTGATTGGCGAGGTGATACGCAGTATTTT. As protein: CASSPDWRGDTQYF.

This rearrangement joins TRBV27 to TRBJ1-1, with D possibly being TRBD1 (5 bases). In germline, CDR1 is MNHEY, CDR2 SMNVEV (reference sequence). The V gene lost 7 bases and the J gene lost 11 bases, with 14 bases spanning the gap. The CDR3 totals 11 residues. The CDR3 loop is CASTQGNRAFF. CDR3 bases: TGTGCCAGCACCCAGGGCAATCGCGCTTTCTTT.

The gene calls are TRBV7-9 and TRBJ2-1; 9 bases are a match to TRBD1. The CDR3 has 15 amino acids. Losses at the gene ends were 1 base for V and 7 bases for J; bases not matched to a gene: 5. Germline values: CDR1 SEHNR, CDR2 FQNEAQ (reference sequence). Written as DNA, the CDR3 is TGTGCCAGCAGCTTAGATGGACAGGGGAGGAATGAGCAGTTCTTC. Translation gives CASSLDGQGRNEQFF.

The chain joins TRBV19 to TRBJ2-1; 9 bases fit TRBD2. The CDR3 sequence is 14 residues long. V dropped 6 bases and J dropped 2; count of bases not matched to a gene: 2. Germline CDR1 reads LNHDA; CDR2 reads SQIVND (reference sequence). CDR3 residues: CASRGGGAYNEQFF. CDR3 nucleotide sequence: TGTGCCAGTAGAGGCGGGGGGGCCTACAATGAGCAGTTCTTC.

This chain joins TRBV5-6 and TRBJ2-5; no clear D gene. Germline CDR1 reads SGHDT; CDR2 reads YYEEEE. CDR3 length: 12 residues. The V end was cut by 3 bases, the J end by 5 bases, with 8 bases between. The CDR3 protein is CASSYSSETQYF. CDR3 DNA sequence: TGTGCCAGCAGCTATTCGAGTGAGACCCAGTACTTC.

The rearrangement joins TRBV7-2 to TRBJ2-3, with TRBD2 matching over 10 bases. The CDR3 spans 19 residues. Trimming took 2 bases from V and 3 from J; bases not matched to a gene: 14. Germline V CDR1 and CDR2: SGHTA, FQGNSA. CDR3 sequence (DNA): TGTGCCAGCAGCTTACTGATTTCAGTAGCGGGGGGAGCGACAGATACGCAGTATTTT. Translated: CASSLLISVAGGATDTQYF. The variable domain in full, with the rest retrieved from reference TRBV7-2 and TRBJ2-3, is GAGVSQSPSNKVTEKGKDVELRCDPISGHTALYWYRQSLGQGLEFLIYFQGNSAPDKSGLPSDRFSAERTGGSVSTLTIQRTQQEDSAVYLCASSLLISVAGGATDTQYFGPGTRLTVL.

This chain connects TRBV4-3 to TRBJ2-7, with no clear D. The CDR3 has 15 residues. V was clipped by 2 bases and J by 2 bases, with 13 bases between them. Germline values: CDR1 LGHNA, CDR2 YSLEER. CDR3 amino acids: CASSQILARTYEQYF. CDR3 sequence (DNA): TGCGCCAGCAGCCAAATTTTGGCCAGGACCTACGAGCAGTACTTC.

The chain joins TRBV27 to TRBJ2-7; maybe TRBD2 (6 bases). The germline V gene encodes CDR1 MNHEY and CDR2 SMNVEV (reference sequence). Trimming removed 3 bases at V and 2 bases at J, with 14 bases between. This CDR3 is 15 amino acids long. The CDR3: CASSLSGGSAYEQYF. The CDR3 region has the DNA TGTGCCAGCAGTTTGTCCGGGGGATCGGCCTACGAGCAGTACTTC.

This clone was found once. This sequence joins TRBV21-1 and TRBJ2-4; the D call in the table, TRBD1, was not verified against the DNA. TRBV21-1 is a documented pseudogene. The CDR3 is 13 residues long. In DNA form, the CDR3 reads TGTGCCAGCAGCGACAGGGCCAAAAACATTCAGTACTTC. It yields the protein CASSDRAKNIQYF.

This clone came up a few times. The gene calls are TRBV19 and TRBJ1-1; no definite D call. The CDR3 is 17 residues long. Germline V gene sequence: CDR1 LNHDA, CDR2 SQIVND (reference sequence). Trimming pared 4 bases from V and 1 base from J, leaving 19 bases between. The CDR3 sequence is CASSRPTVTQANTEAFF. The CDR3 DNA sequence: TGTGCCAGTAGTAGGCCTACAGTGACCCAGGCGAACACTGAAGCTTTCTTT.

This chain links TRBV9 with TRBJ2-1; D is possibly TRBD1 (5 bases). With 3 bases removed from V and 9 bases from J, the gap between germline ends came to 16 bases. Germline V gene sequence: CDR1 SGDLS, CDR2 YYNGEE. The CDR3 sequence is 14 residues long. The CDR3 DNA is TGTGCCAGCAGCGCACAGGACCTGGGTGGTGAGCAGTTCTTC. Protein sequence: CASSAQDLGGEQFF.

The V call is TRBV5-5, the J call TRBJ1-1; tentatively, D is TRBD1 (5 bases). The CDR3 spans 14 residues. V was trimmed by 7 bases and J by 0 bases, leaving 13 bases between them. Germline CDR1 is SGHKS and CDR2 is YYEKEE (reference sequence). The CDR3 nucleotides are TGTGCCAGCGGGCTAACAGGTATGAACACTGAAGCTTTCTTT. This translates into CASGLTGMNTEAFF. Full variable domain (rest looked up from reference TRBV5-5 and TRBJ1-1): DAGVTQSPTHLIKTRGQQVTLRCSPISGHKSVSWYQQVLGQGPQFIFQYYEKEERGRGNFPDRFSARQFPNYSSELNVNALLLGDSALYLCASGLTGMNTEAFFGQGTRLTVV.

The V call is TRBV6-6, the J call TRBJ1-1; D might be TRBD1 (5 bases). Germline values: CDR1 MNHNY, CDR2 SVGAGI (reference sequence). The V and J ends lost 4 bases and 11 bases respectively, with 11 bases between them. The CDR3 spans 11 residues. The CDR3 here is CASSLGGDAFF. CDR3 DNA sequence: TGTGCCAGCAGTTTGGGGGGAGATGCTTTCTTT.